The 29 T cell receptor beta chains given below trace back to one sample, sequenced in a study of blood T cell repertoires in COVID-19. The assay was immunoSEQ multiplex PCR, and TCRdb's table has in-frame clones only and misses some. The table has around 41,000 clones, 70% to 90% seen once. Sequencing was carried out using peripheral blood. These receptors originate from a human donor in a cohort sampled during active COVID-19.

The CDR3 region has the DNA TGTGCCAGCAGCCCGGGGGTGACCGGTCCCAAAAACATTCAGTACTTC. It encodes CASSPGVTGPKNIQYF. This sequence joins TRBV4-2 and TRBJ2-4; a possible D gene is TRBD2 (6 bases). The CDR3 has 16 residues. Trimming took off 4 bases at V and 2 bases at J, with 15 bases between the two ends. Germline CDR1 is LGHNA and CDR2 is YNFKEQ.

This rearrangement joins TRBV4-2 to TRBJ2-3; D uncertain. Germline loops: CDR1 LGHNA, CDR2 YNFKEQ. There are 12 residues in the CDR3. The germline V and J ends were trimmed by 1 base and 5 bases, with 4 bases remaining between them. This CDR3 reads CASSQGGDTQYF. The DNA of the CDR3 is TGTGCCAGCAGCCAAGGAGGAGATACGCAGTATTTT.

The chain couples TRBV7-9 to TRBJ2-7, with unresolved D. V lost 5 bases, J lost 0 bases, and 14 bases lay in between. The CDR3 has 15 residues. Germline values: CDR1 SEHNR, CDR2 FQNEAQ (reference sequence). The CDR3 region is CASSLDQARSYEQYF. In DNA, the CDR3 is TGTGCCAGCAGCCTTGACCAGGCCCGCTCCTACGAGCAGTACTTC.

This clone has a single count. The rearrangement joins TRBV9 to TRBJ1-2; D is perhaps TRBD1 (6 bases). CDR1 SGDLS and CDR2 YYNGEE come from the germline V gene. The CDR3 is made up of 13 amino acids. The germline V and J ends were trimmed by 4 bases and 8 bases, with 15 bases remaining between them. In nucleotides, the CDR3 is TGTGCCAGCAGCCCGCAGAGGACAGTCGGCTACACCTTC. This translates into CASSPQRTVGYTF.

This clone appeared once. The chain recombines TRBV6-6 with TRBJ1-5, with D perhaps TRBD1 (5 bases). Germline CDR1 and CDR2: MNHNY and SVGAGI (reference sequence). The length of the CDR3 is 17 residues. The V gene lost 5 bases and the J gene lost 4 bases, with 21 bases spanning the gap. The CDR3, as DNA: TGTGCCAGCAGTCCAAACCCCGGGACTATAGGGAATCAGCCCCAGCATTTT. This encodes CASSPNPGTIGNQPQHF.

The rearrangement uses TRBV10-3 and TRBJ2-1; 9 bases match TRBD2. This CDR3 spans 18 amino acids. V shed 2 bases, J shed 2 bases, and the junction held 10 bases outside the gene matches. Germline V gene lookup returns CDR1 ENHRY and CDR2 SYGVKD. The CDR3 here is CAISEGGGIAGAYNEQFF. The DNA of the CDR3 is TGTGCCATCAGTGAGGGGGGCGGAATAGCGGGAGCCTACAATGAGCAGTTCTTC.

The chain joins TRBV29-1 to TRBJ2-1, with D possibly TRBD2 on 6 matching bases. Trimming removed 1 base from V and 5 bases from J, with 12 bases in between. The V gene's germline CDR1 is SQVTM and CDR2 ANQGSEA. The CDR3 is 14 residues long. The CDR3 spells CSVEGGPGDNEQFF. In DNA, the CDR3 is TGCAGCGTTGAAGGCGGGCCGGGGGACAATGAGCAGTTCTTC.

The J gene is TRBJ1-2, the V gene TRBV13; D perhaps matches TRBD1 (5 bases). The CDR3 has 12 amino acids. Deletions cut 6 bases from V and 13 bases from J, with 18 bases between. CDR1 is PRHDT and CDR2 is FYEKMQ in the germline V gene (reference sequence). CDR3: CASSPRGGEVTF. The CDR3, as DNA: TGTGCCAGCAGTCCACGGGGAGGGGAGGTCACCTTC.

The rearrangement uses TRBV9 and TRBJ2-2, with 9 bases identical to TRBD2. CDR1 and CDR2 (germline): SGDLS, YYNGEE. This CDR3 comprises 16 residues. The J segment lost 6 bases and the V segment lost 1 base, leaving 7 bases of the junction unmatched. CDR3 sequence: CASSVSPAGGAGELFF. In DNA form, the CDR3 reads TGTGCCAGCAGCGTATCCCCGGCGGGAGGGGCCGGGGAGCTGTTTTTT.

DNA for the CDR3: TGTGCCAGCAGCTTAGGTTGGGAGGGCCCCACAGATACGCAGTATTTT. Protein sequence: CASSLGWEGPTDTQYF. The chain has TRBV7-2 and TRBJ2-3, with 7 bases aligning to TRBD2. Unmatched junction bases numbered 6, after V lost 1 base and J lost 2 bases. The CDR3 loop spans 16 amino acids. From germline, CDR1 is SGHTA and CDR2 FQGNSA.

This clone was counted a single time. This chain uses TRBV15 with TRBJ2-3, with TRBD2 identical over 7 bases. J gave up 0 bases and V 0 bases, and 3 bases lay outside the gene matches. CDR1 is LNHNV and CDR2 is YYDKDF in the germline V gene (reference sequence). The CDR3 has 16 amino acids. In nucleotides, the CDR3 is TGTGCCACCAGCAGAGATCGGGAGGAAAGCACAGATACGCAGTATTTT. Protein product: CATSRDREESTDTQYF.

The rearrangement links TRBV5-8 to TRBJ2-7, with 7 bases that match TRBD2. The germline V gene encodes CDR1 SGHTS and CDR2 YDEGEE. The CDR3 length is 16 residues. With V trimmed by 5 bases and J by 1 base, 12 bases remained unmatched. The CDR3 sequence: CASSRDGGRGSYEQYF. DNA of the CDR3: TGTGCCAGCAGTCGTGACGGCGGGAGAGGGTCCTACGAGCAGTACTTC.

This clone has just one count. The chain has TRBV14 and TRBJ2-7, with TRBD2 identical over 14 bases. Germline V gene lookup returns CDR1 SGHDN and CDR2 FVKESK. J was trimmed by 6 bases and V by 6 bases; bases with no gene match: 7. The CDR3 loop spans 15 amino acids. The CDR3 coding sequence is TGTGCCAGCAGGCCGGGACTAGCGGGAGTAGGCGAGCAGTACTTC. Its translation: CASRPGLAGVGEQYF.

The rearrangement joins TRBV13 to TRBJ2-2; D is undetermined. Germline assignment: CDR1 PRHDT and CDR2 FYEKMQ (reference sequence). The CDR3 sequence is 16 residues long. Trimming took off 2 bases at V and 0 bases at J, with 10 bases between the two ends. CDR3 coding DNA: TGTGCCAGCAGCTTAAATTTACAGACGAACACCGGGGAGCTGTTTTTT. Its protein product is CASSLNLQTNTGELFF.

The chain recombines TRBV28 with TRBJ2-5; 12 nucleotides match TRBD1. The V and J ends lost 5 bases and 4 bases, in that order; junction bases with no gene match: 14. The CDR3 loop spans 18 amino acids. CDR1 MDHEN and CDR2 SYDVKM come from the germline V gene. CDR3 bases: TGTGCCAGCAGTGCCGGGACAGGGGGCCTCCCTCGGCGAGAGACCCAGTACTTC. Encoded protein: CASSAGTGGLPRRETQYF.

This sequence joins TRBV27 and TRBJ2-7; a weak D match, TRBD2 (5 bases). Germline V lookup: CDR1 MNHEY, CDR2 SMNVEV (reference sequence). The V end was cut by 6 bases, the J end by 4 bases, with 13 bases between. The CDR3 covers 13 residues. CDR3 nucleotides: TGTGCCAGCAGACCGTTGTCGGGATACGAGCAGTACTTC. This translates into CASRPLSGYEQYF.

The V gene is TRBV7-8, the J gene TRBJ2-7; 14 positions match TRBD2. V lost 0 bases to trimming and J lost 3 bases; unmatched junction nucleotides: 7. CDR1 and CDR2 (germline): SGHVS, FQNEAQ. The CDR3 covers 18 residues. CDR3 nucleotides: TGTGCCAGCAGCTTAGCGCAGACTAGCGGGAGGGCTCACTACGAGCAGTACTTC. It encodes CASSLAQTSGRAHYEQYF.

The chain uses TRBV9 and TRBJ2-1, with 12 bases aligning to TRBD1. The germline V gene encodes CDR1 SGDLS and CDR2 YYNGEE. There are 16 residues in the CDR3. V trimming: 2 bases; J trimming: 5 bases; junction bases outside the gene matches: 5. The CDR3 sequence is CASSVPGQGAHNEQFF. CDR3 sequence (DNA): TGTGCCAGCAGCGTCCCGGGACAGGGGGCGCACAATGAGCAGTTCTTC.

The V gene is TRBV12-5, the J gene TRBJ2-3; 11 nucleotides line up with TRBD2. The CDR3 covers 15 residues. V trimming: 6 bases; J trimming: 11 bases; junction bases outside the gene matches: 13. Germline V gene data show CDR1 as LGHNT and CDR2 as FRNRAP. This CDR3 reads CASGPLAGGGIGQYF. As DNA, the CDR3 is TGTGCTAGTGGCCCTCTAGCGGGGGGCGGAATTGGGCAGTATTTT.

The rearrangement uses TRBV3-1 (or the pseudogene TRBV3-2) and TRBJ2-7; TRBD2 is a possible D gene (6 bases). V lost 1 base and J 0 bases, leaving 7 bases between the germline ends. The CDR3 runs 14 residues. In germline, CDR1 is LGHDT, CDR2 YNNKEL (reference sequence). The CDR3 DNA is TGTGCCAGCAGCCAAGGCGGGGCCTCCTACGAGCAGTACTTC. Encoded protein: CASSQGGASYEQYF.

This rearrangement joins TRBV3-1 (or the pseudogene TRBV3-2) to TRBJ2-5; TRBD2 agrees at 11 bases. This CDR3 spans 17 amino acids. V lost 2 bases to trimming and J lost 3 bases; unmatched junction nucleotides: 8. The germline CDR1 and CDR2 sequences are LGHDT and YNNKEL (reference sequence). The CDR3 DNA reads TGTGCCAGCAGCCAACCTGGGACTAGCGGAGGGGAAGAGACCCAGTACTTC. Translating it yields CASSQPGTSGGEETQYF.

The chain uses TRBV19 and TRBJ2-7; 7 bases align to TRBD1. The trim removed 3 bases at V and 4 bases at J, leaving 3 bases unmatched. CDR1 and CDR2 from the germline V gene are LNHDA and SQIVND (reference sequence). This CDR3 region has 13 residues. The CDR3 loop is CASSIYRGYEQYF. Here the CDR3 DNA reads TGTGCCAGTAGTATTTACAGGGGATACGAGCAGTACTTC.

The chain links TRBV5-8 to TRBJ2-1, with 10 bases matching TRBD2. This CDR3 region has 14 residues. After removal of 6 bases from V and 4 bases from J, the junction contained 4 bases not matched to a gene. The germline CDR1 and CDR2 sequences are SGHTS and YDEGEE. The DNA of the CDR3 is TGTGCCAGCACCGGACTAGCGGAATACAATGAGCAGTTCTTC. This codes for CASTGLAEYNEQFF.

In its sample, this clone was seen once. The chain recombines TRBV13 with TRBJ2-3, with D possibly matching TRBD2 (5 bases). The ends were cut back, 10 bases at V and 1 base at J, with 12 bases in the middle. The CDR3 is made up of 13 amino acids. CDR1 and CDR2 from the germline V gene are PRHDT and FYEKMQ (reference sequence). This chain's CDR3 is CATLRAGTDTQYF. CDR3 bases: TGTGCCACCTTGCGAGCGGGCACAGATACGCAGTATTTT.

The chain carries TRBV28 and TRBJ1-2; D remains unclear. The V gene lost 10 bases and the J gene lost 8 bases, with 17 bases spanning the gap. This CDR3 is 12 amino acids long. Per germline, CDR1 MDHEN and CDR2 SYDVKM. The CDR3 DNA reads as TGTGCCACCACCGACACCGTCCAAGGCTACACCTTC. As protein: CATTDTVQGYTF.

DNA for the CDR3: TGTGCCAGCAGCTTAACCGGACAGTACTATGGCTACACCTTC. Residues: CASSLTGQYYGYTF. The chain recombines TRBV7-9 with TRBJ1-2; weak D call: TRBD1 (6 bases). Germline lookup yields CDR1 SEHNR and CDR2 FQNEAQ (reference sequence). V lost 2 bases to trimming and J lost 3 bases, with 10 bases between them. The CDR3 sequence is 14 residues long.

This clone appeared once. The chain links TRBV6-1 to TRBJ1-5; 7 positions match TRBD1. V gave up 3 bases and J gave up 3 bases; unmatched junction bases: 2. In germline, CDR1 is MNHNS, CDR2 SASEGT. This CDR3 has 14 amino acids. CDR3 amino acids: CASSEGQPNQPQHF. As DNA, the CDR3 is TGTGCCAGCAGTGAGGGACAGCCCAATCAGCCCCAGCATTTT.

This rearrangement joins TRBV6-1 to TRBJ1-2; 8 positions match TRBD1. The CDR3 is 14 amino acids. V trimming: 2 bases; J trimming: 6 bases; junction bases outside the gene matches: 5. Looked up from germline, CDR1 is MNHNS and CDR2 is SASEGT. CDR3 nucleotide sequence: TGTGCCAGCAGTGAAAGCCCAGGGGGCGATGGCTACACCTTC. It codes for CASSESPGGDGYTF.

The genes are TRBV12-3 or TRBV12-4 and TRBJ2-7, with D unresolved. Trimming removed 4 bases from V and 5 bases from J, with 12 bases in between. This CDR3 contains 13 residues. The CDR3 sequence: CASSSLQANEQYF. The CDR3 nucleotides read TGTGCCAGCAGTTCCTTGCAAGCGAACGAGCAGTACTTC.